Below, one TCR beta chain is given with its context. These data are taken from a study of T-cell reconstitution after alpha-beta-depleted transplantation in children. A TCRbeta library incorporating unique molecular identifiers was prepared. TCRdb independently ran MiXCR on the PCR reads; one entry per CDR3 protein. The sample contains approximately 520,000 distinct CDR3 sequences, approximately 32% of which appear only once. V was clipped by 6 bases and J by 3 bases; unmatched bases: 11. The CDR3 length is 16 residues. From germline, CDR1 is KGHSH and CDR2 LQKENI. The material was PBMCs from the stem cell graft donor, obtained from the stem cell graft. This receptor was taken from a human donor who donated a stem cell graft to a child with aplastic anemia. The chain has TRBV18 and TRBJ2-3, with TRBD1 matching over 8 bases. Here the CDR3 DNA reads TGTGCCAGCTCCCCTTGGGCGCAGGGGGCAACAGATACGCAGTATTTT. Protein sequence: CASSPWAQGATDTQYF.